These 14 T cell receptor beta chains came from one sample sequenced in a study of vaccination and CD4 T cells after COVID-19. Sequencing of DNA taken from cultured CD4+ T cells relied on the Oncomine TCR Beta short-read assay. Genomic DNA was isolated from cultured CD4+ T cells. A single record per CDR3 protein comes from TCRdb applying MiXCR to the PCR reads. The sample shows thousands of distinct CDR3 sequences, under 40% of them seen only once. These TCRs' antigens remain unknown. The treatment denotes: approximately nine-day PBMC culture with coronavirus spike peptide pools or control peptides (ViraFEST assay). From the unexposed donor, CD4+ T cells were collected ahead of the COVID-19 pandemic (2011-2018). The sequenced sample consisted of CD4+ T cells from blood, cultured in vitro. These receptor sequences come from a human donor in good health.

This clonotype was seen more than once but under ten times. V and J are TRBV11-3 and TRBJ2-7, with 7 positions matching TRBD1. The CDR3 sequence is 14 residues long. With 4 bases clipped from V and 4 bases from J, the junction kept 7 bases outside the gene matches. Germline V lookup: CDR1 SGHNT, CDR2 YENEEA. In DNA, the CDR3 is TGTGCCAGCAGCTCCTCAGGGGGTATGTACGAGCAGTACTTC. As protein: CASSSSGGMYEQYF.

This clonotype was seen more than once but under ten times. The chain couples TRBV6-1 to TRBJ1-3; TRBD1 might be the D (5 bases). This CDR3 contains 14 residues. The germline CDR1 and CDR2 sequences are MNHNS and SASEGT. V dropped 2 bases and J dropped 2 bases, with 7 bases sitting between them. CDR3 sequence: CASSEWGAGNTIYF. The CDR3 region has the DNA TGTGCCAGCAGTGAATGGGGGGCTGGAAACACCATATATTTT.

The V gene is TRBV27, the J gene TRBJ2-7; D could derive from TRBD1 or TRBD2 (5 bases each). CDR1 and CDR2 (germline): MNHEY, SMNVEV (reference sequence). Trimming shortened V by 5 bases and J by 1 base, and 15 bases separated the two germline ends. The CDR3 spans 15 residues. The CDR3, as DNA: TGTGCCAGCAGTAGTCCGGGAACAGGATCCTACGAGCAGTACTTC. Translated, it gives CASSSPGTGSYEQYF.

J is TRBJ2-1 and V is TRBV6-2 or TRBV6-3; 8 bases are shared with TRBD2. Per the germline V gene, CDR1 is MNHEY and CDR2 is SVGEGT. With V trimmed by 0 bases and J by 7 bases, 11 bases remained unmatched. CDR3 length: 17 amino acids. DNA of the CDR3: TGTGCCAGCAGTTACTCGAGGGGGACTAGGGGGAGAAATGAGCAGTTCTTC. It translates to CASSYSRGTRGRNEQFF.

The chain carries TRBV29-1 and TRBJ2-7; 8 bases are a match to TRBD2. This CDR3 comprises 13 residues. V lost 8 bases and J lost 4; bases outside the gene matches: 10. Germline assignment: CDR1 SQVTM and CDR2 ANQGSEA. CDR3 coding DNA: TGCAGCTTCGCCGGGACTAGTATGTACGAGCAGTACTTC. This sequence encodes CSFAGTSMYEQYF.

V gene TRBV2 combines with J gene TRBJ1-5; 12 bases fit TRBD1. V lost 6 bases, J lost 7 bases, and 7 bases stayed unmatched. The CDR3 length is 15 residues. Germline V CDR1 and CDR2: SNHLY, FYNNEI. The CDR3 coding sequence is TGTGCCAGCAGGGGGGACAGGGGGCTTGTCCAGCCCCAGCATTTT. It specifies CASRGDRGLVQPQHF.

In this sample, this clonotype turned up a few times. Written as DNA, the CDR3 is TGTGCCAGTAGTAACAAGGGGGACACTGAAGCTTTCTTT. Its translation is CASSNKGDTEAFF. This chain connects TRBV19 to TRBJ1-1; a weak D match, TRBD1 (6 bases). The V and J ends lost 4 bases and 3 bases respectively, with 9 bases between them. The CDR3 is made up of 13 amino acids. Germline CDR1 and CDR2: LNHDA and SQIVND (reference sequence).

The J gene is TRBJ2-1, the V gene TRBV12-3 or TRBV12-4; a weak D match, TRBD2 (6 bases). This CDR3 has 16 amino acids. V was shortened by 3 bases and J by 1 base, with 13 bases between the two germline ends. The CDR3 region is CASSFRRAGSYNEQFF. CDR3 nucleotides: TGTGCCAGCAGTTTTAGGCGGGCGGGGTCCTACAATGAGCAGTTCTTC.

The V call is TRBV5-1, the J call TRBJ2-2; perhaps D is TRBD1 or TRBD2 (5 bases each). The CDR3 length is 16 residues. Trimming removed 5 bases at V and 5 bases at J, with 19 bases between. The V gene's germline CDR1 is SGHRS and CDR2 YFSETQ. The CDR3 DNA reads TGCGCCAGCAGTTCCACAGGTGGGAGTTGGACCGGGGAGCTGTTTTTT. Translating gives CASSSTGGSWTGELFF.

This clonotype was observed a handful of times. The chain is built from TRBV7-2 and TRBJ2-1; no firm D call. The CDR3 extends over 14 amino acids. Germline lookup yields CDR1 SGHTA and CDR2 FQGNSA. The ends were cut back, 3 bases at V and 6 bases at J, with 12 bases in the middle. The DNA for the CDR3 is TGTGCCAGCAGCTTGTCCACGAGCGTCAATGAGCAGTTCTTC. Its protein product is CASSLSTSVNEQFF.

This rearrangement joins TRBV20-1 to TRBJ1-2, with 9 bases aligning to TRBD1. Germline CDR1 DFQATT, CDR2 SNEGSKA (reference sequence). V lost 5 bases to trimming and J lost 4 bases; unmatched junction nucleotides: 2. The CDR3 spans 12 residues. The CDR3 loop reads CSAGQGSYGYTF. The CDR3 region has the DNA TGCAGTGCTGGACAGGGGTCCTATGGCTACACCTTC.

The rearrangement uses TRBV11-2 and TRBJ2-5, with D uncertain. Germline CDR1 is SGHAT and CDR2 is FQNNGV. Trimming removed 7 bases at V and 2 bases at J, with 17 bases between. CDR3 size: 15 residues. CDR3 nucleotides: TGTGCCAGCATTGATGTGGCGGTACTACAAGAGACCCAGTACTTC. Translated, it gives CASIDVAVLQETQYF.

CDR3 loop: CASRGQMNTEAFF. Written as DNA, the CDR3 is TGTGCCAGCAGGGGACAGATGAACACTGAAGCTTTCTTT. The chain carries TRBV12-3 or TRBV12-4 and TRBJ1-1; 7 bases agree with TRBD1. The CDR3 length is 13 residues. V was pared by 6 bases and J by 0 bases, with 1 base of the junction left unmatched.

CDR3 in DNA: TGTGCCAGCAGTCCAACGAGCAGGGGGCCGGGAGAGACCCAGTACTTC. Encoded protein: CASSPTSRGPGETQYF. This sequence joins TRBV28 and TRBJ2-5; the match to TRBD1 covers 8 bases. Losses at the gene ends were 5 bases for V and 4 bases for J; bases not matched to a gene: 12. There are 16 residues in the CDR3. Germline V gene lookup returns CDR1 MDHEN and CDR2 SYDVKM. The variable domain in full, completed from reference TRBV28 and TRBJ2-5, reads DVKVTQSSRYLVKRTGEKVFLECVQDMDHENMFWYRQDPGLGLRLIYFSYDVKMKEKGDIPEGYSVSREKKERFSLILESASTNQTSMYLCASSPTSRGPGETQYFGPGTRLLVL.